The 32 T cell receptor beta chains presented below share a single source sample, sequenced in a study of CD8+ T cells in alopecia areata (dated by TCRdb to 2016 to 2019). Libraries came from the immunoSEQ multiplex PCR assay. To provide template for TCR sequencing, every sample had RNA extracted and reverse transcribed into cDNA. TCRdb limited this immuneACCESS table to in-frame rearrangements with V and J called. A share of clones is missing; checked studies link under half to unresolved V genes, and the rest is unexplained. This sample is represented by 90,000 or so clones; about 40% of them were singletons. More than 15% of the sample goes to the ten largest clones. What this sample's time point label stands for: about 5 months on oral tofacitinib. Per the publication, the treatment or condition label means: oral pan-JAK inhibitor, 5-10 mg twice daily. The sequenced sample was CD8+ T cells sorted from blood, obtained at week 24, from a patient treated with tofacitinib. These receptors all come from a human donor with alopecia areata.

This clone came up a few times. The rearrangement uses TRBV30 and TRBJ1-1; D is undetermined. Germline loops: CDR1 GTSNPN, CDR2 SVGIG (reference sequence). CDR3 length equals 13 residues. V was shortened by 2 bases and J by 0 bases, with 7 bases between the two germline ends. The CDR3 is CAWSSMLNTEAFF. The DNA of the CDR3 is TGTGCCTGGAGTTCTATGTTGAACACTGAAGCTTTCTTT.

This clone was seen more than once but under ten times. The V and J genes are TRBV6-5 and TRBJ1-5; D gene unclear. CDR1 and CDR2 (germline): MNHEY, SVGAGI. The CDR3 contains 14 residues. V was shortened by 5 bases and J by 2 bases, with 10 bases between the two germline ends. The CDR3 region is CASSELPGNQPQHF. In DNA form, the CDR3 reads TGTGCCAGCAGTGAGCTACCAGGCAATCAGCCCCAGCATTTT.

The rearrangement uses TRBV9 and TRBJ2-3; D is perhaps TRBD2 (6 bases). V was clipped by 1 base and J by 0 bases, with 9 bases between them. Germline values: CDR1 SGDLS, CDR2 YYNGEE. The CDR3 is 15 residues long. The CDR3 DNA is TGTGCCAGCAGCGTACTTGGGAGGAGCACAGATACGCAGTATTTT. The encoded protein is CASSVLGRSTDTQYF.

The chain recombines TRBV30 with TRBJ2-1; 16 bases line up with TRBD2. The length of the CDR3 is 20 residues. CDR1 is GTSNPN, CDR2 SVGIG, per germline (reference sequence). The junction had 12 bases not matched to a gene; V was cut back by 3 bases and J by 1 base. In DNA, the CDR3 is TGTGCCTGGAGCCGAGCCGGGACTAGCGGGAGGGCGAGTTCCTACAATGAGCAGTTCTTC. Translation gives CAWSRAGTSGRASSYNEQFF.

The chain couples TRBV15 to TRBJ2-7; 7 positions match TRBD1. The CDR3 loop spans 14 amino acids. The germline V gene encodes CDR1 LNHNV and CDR2 YYDKDF (reference sequence). Losses at the gene ends were 4 bases for V and 2 bases for J; bases not matched to a gene: 5. Here the CDR3 reads CATSTDRAAYEQYF. The CDR3 nucleotides read TGTGCCACCAGCACTGACAGGGCGGCCTACGAGCAGTACTTC.

V is TRBV5-1 and J is TRBJ2-7; D may correspond to TRBD1 or TRBD2 (5 bases each). Germline CDR1 is SGHRS and CDR2 is YFSETQ. Trimming cost V 4 bases and J 3 bases, with 17 bases left between them. The length of the CDR3 is 15 residues. The chain's CDR3 is CASSESFGTFYEQYF. The CDR3 bases are TGCGCCAGCAGCGAATCATTCGGGACGTTCTACGAGCAGTACTTC.

This chain joins TRBV27 and TRBJ2-5, with a possible D match to TRBD2 (7 bases). The germline gives CDR1 MNHEY, CDR2 SMNVEV (reference sequence). This CDR3 is 14 amino acids long. V gave up 2 bases and J gave up 5 bases, with 12 bases separating them. As DNA, the CDR3 is TGTGCCAGCAGTTTACGGGGGGCCCGGGAGACCCAGTACTTC. Protein product: CASSLRGARETQYF.

V gene TRBV29-1 combines with J gene TRBJ1-2, with D hard to call. V gave up 4 bases and J gave up 5 bases, with 14 bases separating them. Germline V lookup: CDR1 SQVTM, CDR2 ANQGSEA. The CDR3 sequence is 13 residues long. CDR3 sequence reads: CSVGSMEKYGYTF. In nucleotides, the CDR3 is TGCAGCGTTGGTTCAATGGAGAAGTATGGCTACACCTTC.

The rearrangement uses TRBV29-1 and TRBJ2-7; D is unclear. The V gene lost 2 bases and the J gene lost 0 bases, with 8 bases spanning the gap. The CDR3 is 13 amino acids. Germline V CDR1 and CDR2: SQVTM, ANQGSEA. CDR3 sequence: CSVETVNSYEQYF. DNA for the CDR3: TGCAGCGTTGAAACAGTTAACTCCTACGAGCAGTACTTC.

This clone was counted a few times. V is TRBV10-2 and J is TRBJ2-7, with 10 bases matching TRBD1. The germline gives CDR1 WSHSY, CDR2 SAAADI. The V gene end was trimmed by 3 bases and the J gene end by 6 bases; junction bases not matched to a gene: 5. This CDR3 has 14 residues. CDR3 region: CASSDRDRGREQYF. CDR3 nucleotides: TGCGCCAGCAGTGACCGGGACAGGGGACGCGAGCAGTACTTC.

The table lists this clone with a few counts. The gene calls are TRBV4-1 and TRBJ1-1, with 9 bases fitting TRBD1. This CDR3 region has 14 residues. From germline, CDR1 is MGHRA and CDR2 YSYEKL. V trimming: 8 bases; J trimming: 11 bases; junction bases outside the gene matches: 15. The CDR3 DNA is TGCGCCAGCGACCCCGGGACAGGGCCTTTGGGGGCTTTCTTT. Translated, it gives CASDPGTGPLGAFF.

The rearrangement joins TRBV27 to TRBJ2-7, with 13 bases fitting TRBD2. CDR3 size: 14 residues. Germline trimming cut 6 bases from V and 6 bases from J; bases unmatched to any gene: 5. Germline V gives CDR1 MNHEY, CDR2 SMNVEV (reference sequence). The CDR3 sequence: CASRLGLAGFEQYF. The CDR3 DNA reads TGTGCCAGCAGACTGGGACTAGCGGGATTCGAGCAGTACTTC.

This clone was recorded many times. The chain has TRBV15 and TRBJ2-5; the match to TRBD2 covers 8 bases. Per the germline V gene, CDR1 is LNHNV and CDR2 is YYDKDF (reference sequence). V shed 0 bases, J shed 5 bases, and the junction held 5 bases outside the gene matches. This CDR3 spans 15 amino acids. The CDR3 here is CATSREAGGGETQYF. As DNA, the CDR3 is TGTGCCACCAGCAGAGAGGCGGGAGGCGGGGAGACCCAGTACTTC.

This chain uses TRBV11-2 with TRBJ2-5, with TRBD2 as a possible D gene (6 bases). V lost 5 bases, J lost 5 bases, and 9 bases lay in between. This CDR3 is 12 amino acids long. Germline V gene lookup returns CDR1 SGHAT and CDR2 FQNNGV. Written as DNA, the CDR3 is TGTGCCAGCAGCCTAAGCGGGGAGACCCAGTACTTC. This codes for CASSLSGETQYF.

The chain links TRBV29-1 to TRBJ1-2, with D possibly TRBD1 on 6 matching bases. This CDR3 is built from 14 residues. CDR1 SQVTM and CDR2 ANQGSEA come from the germline V gene. Trimming shortened V by 4 bases and J by 1 base, and 13 bases separated the two germline ends. The CDR3 DNA reads as TGCAGCGTTGTAGAACAGGGTGGTAACTATGGCTACACCTTC. As protein: CSVVEQGGNYGYTF. The whole variable domain, remainder taken from reference TRBV29-1 and TRBJ1-2, is SAVISQKPSRDICQRGTSLTIQCQVDSQVTMMFWYRQQPGQSLTLIATANQGSEATYESGFVIDKFPISRPNLTFSTLTVSNMSPEDSSIYLCSVVEQGGNYGYTFGSGTRLTVV.

This clone was seen only a few times. The gene calls are TRBV6-5 and TRBJ2-2; D ambiguous. CDR1 MNHEY and CDR2 SVGAGI come from the germline V gene. The CDR3 totals 12 residues. V was pared by 5 bases and J by 0 bases, with 1 base between. This chain's CDR3 is CASSPNTGELFF. In DNA, the CDR3 is TGTGCCAGCAGTCCGAACACCGGGGAGCTGTTTTTT.

The V and J genes are TRBV7-2 and TRBJ2-2; D is perhaps TRBD2 (6 bases). Germline-derived CDR1 and CDR2 are SGHTA and FQGNSA. This CDR3 is 16 amino acids long. The ends were cut back, 0 bases at V and 4 bases at J, with 12 bases in the middle. CDR3 loop: CASSLAGLKPTGELFF. The CDR3 DNA is TGTGCCAGCAGCTTAGCGGGACTGAAACCCACCGGGGAGCTGTTTTTT.

The gene calls are TRBV30 and TRBJ1-4, with D possibly matching TRBD1 (5 bases). CDR1 and CDR2 from the germline V gene are GTSNPN and SVGIG (reference sequence). The CDR3 sequence is 13 residues long. Trimming removed 3 bases at V and 13 bases at J, with 18 bases between. Written as DNA, the CDR3 is TGTGCCTGGAGCGCCGGGGTCGGGGACCGACTGTTTTTT. Translation: CAWSAGVGDRLFF.

The rearrangement uses TRBV9 and TRBJ2-5; TRBD2 might be the D (5 bases). From germline, CDR1 is SGDLS and CDR2 YYNGEE. The CDR3 contains 12 residues. Trimming pared 5 bases from V and 5 bases from J, leaving 10 bases between. CDR3 in DNA: TGTGCCAGCAGTGAGGGAGAGGAGACCCAGTACTTC. Translation gives CASSEGEETQYF.

The gene calls are TRBV7-9 and TRBJ2-7; possibly TRBD1 for D (6 bases). The CDR3 runs 13 residues. Trimming pared 5 bases from V and 2 bases from J, leaving 10 bases between. Per the germline V gene, CDR1 is SEHNR and CDR2 is FQNEAQ (reference sequence). The CDR3: CASSGTPAYEQYF. In DNA, the CDR3 is TGTGCCAGCAGCGGGACACCGGCCTACGAGCAGTACTTC.

This chain connects TRBV27 to TRBJ2-1, with a possible D match to TRBD2 (6 bases). Deletions cut 8 bases from V and 8 bases from J, with 10 bases between. The CDR3 is 11 amino acids. The germline V gene encodes CDR1 MNHEY and CDR2 SMNVEV (reference sequence). CDR3 protein: CASSSGDEQFF. CDR3 DNA: TGTGCCAGCTCCTCGGGGGATGAGCAGTTCTTC.

This clone was counted only a few times. V is TRBV7-2 and J is TRBJ2-5, with D tentatively TRBD1 (5 bases). The CDR3 loop spans 16 amino acids. Germline lookup yields CDR1 SGHTA and CDR2 FQGNSA. The germline V and J ends were trimmed by 5 bases and 8 bases, with 24 bases remaining between them. CDR3 in DNA: TGTGCCAGCAGCCCATGGGGCGCCGCCGACCGCCCAACCCAGTACTTC. It yields the protein CASSPWGAADRPTQYF. Together with reference TRBV7-2 and TRBJ2-5, the CDR3 gives the full variable domain: GAGVSQSPSNKVTEKGKDVELRCDPISGHTALYWYRQSLGQGLEFLIYFQGNSAPDKSGLPSDRFSAERTGGSVSTLTIQRTQQEDSAVYLCASSPWGAADRPTQYFGPGTRLLVL.

The J gene is TRBJ2-5, the V gene TRBV2; D ambiguous. This CDR3 is built from 14 residues. CDR1 is SNHLY, CDR2 FYNNEI, per germline. Deletions cut 6 bases from V and 1 base from J, with 12 bases between. CDR3 in DNA: TGTGCCAGCAGGACATCTGGACGCCAAGAGACCCAGTACTTC. Protein product: CASRTSGRQETQYF.

This sequence joins TRBV10-3 and TRBJ1-1; no clear D. This CDR3 is 13 amino acids long. V was clipped by 6 bases and J by 1 base, with 9 bases between them. Germline-derived CDR1 and CDR2 are ENHRY and SYGVKD. CDR3 DNA sequence: TGTGCCATCAGCGGGTTGCAGAACACTGAAGCTTTCTTT. The encoded protein is CAISGLQNTEAFF.

The chain couples TRBV7-9 to TRBJ2-7; maybe TRBD1 (6 bases). Between the trimmed V and J ends, which lost 5 bases and 6 bases, there was a span of 17 bases. Per germline, CDR1 SEHNR and CDR2 FQNEAQ (reference sequence). The CDR3 spans 14 residues. The CDR3 here is CASSKIRGGGEQYF. CDR3 nucleotides: TGTGCCAGCAGCAAAATTAGAGGGGGTGGCGAGCAGTACTTC.

The chain joins TRBV4-1 to TRBJ2-7, with D maybe TRBD1 (6 bases). Germline loops: CDR1 MGHRA, CDR2 YSYEKL. This CDR3 is built from 16 residues. Between the trimmed V and J ends, which lost 4 bases and 2 bases, there was a span of 18 bases. The CDR3 nucleotides read TGCGCCAGCAGCCTCTTAGAGGGGACACCGACCTACGAGCAGTACTTC. Translating gives CASSLLEGTPTYEQYF.

This sequence joins TRBV5-1 and TRBJ2-3, with D perhaps matching TRBD2 (5 bases). Per the germline V gene, CDR1 is SGHRS and CDR2 is YFSETQ. Trimming cost V 0 bases and J 4 bases, with 6 bases left between them. The CDR3 runs 13 residues. The CDR3 coding sequence is TGCGCCAGCAGCTTGGGAGGGTCAGATACGCAGTATTTT. As protein: CASSLGGSDTQYF.

The chain employs TRBV10-3 and TRBJ2-5; D ambiguous. Germline V gene data show CDR1 as ENHRY and CDR2 as SYGVKD. The CDR3 is made up of 14 amino acids. Between the trimmed V and J ends, which lost 5 bases and 5 bases, there was a span of 15 bases. The CDR3 nucleotides are TGTGCCATCAGTATATCAGAAGAACGGGAGACCCAGTACTTC. The encoded protein is CAISISEERETQYF.

V and J are TRBV27 and TRBJ2-1; D remains unclear. The germline V gene has CDR1 MNHEY and CDR2 SMNVEV (reference sequence). The CDR3 is 16 residues long. Trimming cost V 5 bases and J 0 bases, with 14 bases left between them. The CDR3, as DNA: TGTGCCAGCAGTCCACCGGACGTAAGCTCCTACAATGAGCAGTTCTTC. It specifies CASSPPDVSSYNEQFF.

The rearrangement joins TRBV28 to TRBJ2-1; TRBD2 is a possible D gene (7 bases). V lost 9 bases, J lost 2 bases, and 20 bases lay in between. This CDR3 contains 16 residues. In germline, CDR1 is MDHEN, CDR2 SYDVKM. For the CDR3, the DNA is TGTGCCAGTCTTAGTGCGGGGGCAGGGGCCTACAATGAGCAGTTCTTC. Translating it yields CASLSAGAGAYNEQFF.

The rearrangement joins TRBV19 to TRBJ2-1; D gene unclear. From germline, CDR1 is LNHDA and CDR2 SQIVND (reference sequence). The V end lost 3 bases, the J end lost 3 bases, and 12 bases lay between the germline ends. The length of the CDR3 is 15 residues. CDR3 DNA sequence: TGTGCCAGTAGTATCTCATCCCGCCTCTACAATGAGCAGTTCTTC. Translating gives CASSISSRLYNEQFF.

As concerns this clone: This specimen includes other DNA sequences encoding the same CDR3. The chain combines TRBV19 with TRBJ2-1; D unresolved. V was pared by 3 bases and J by 4 bases, with 7 bases between. The CDR3 length is 13 residues. Germline V gene lookup returns CDR1 LNHDA and CDR2 SQIVND (reference sequence). The CDR3 coding sequence is TGTGCCAGTAGTATCGGTAGTTACAATGAGCAGTTCTTC. This sequence encodes CASSIGSYNEQFF.